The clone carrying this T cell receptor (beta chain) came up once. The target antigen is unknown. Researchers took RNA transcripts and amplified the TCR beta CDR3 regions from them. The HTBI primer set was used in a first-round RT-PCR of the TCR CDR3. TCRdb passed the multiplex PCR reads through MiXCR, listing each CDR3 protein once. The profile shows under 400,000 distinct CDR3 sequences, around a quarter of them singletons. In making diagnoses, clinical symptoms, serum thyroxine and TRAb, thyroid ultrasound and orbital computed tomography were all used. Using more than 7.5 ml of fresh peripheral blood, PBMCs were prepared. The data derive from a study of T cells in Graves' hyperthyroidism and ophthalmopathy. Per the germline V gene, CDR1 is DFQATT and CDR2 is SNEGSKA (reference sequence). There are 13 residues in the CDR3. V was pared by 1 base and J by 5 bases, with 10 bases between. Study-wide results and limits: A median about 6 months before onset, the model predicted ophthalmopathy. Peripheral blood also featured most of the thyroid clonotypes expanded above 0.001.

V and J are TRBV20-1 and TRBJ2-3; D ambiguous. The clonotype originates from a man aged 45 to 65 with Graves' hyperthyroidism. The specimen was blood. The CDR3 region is CSARGLGLDTQYF. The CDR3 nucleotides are TGCAGTGCTAGAGGTCTAGGGTTAGATACGCAGTATTTT.